This TCR beta chain was observed in a study of blood T cell repertoires in COVID-19. The repertoire was sequenced with immunoSEQ multiplex PCR; TCRdb's copy has only in-frame clones and lacks some. Here the sample spans 150,000 or so clones, 85% to 90% being singletons. From germline, CDR1 is PRHDT and CDR2 FYEKMQ (reference sequence). This CDR3 is built from 16 residues. V was cut by 0 bases and J by 4 bases, with 14 bases left in between. Material for sequencing was peripheral blood. The source is a woman aged 55 to 70 with acute or convalescent COVID-19. The J gene is TRBJ2-3, the V gene TRBV13; D is perhaps TRBD2 (6 bases). This CDR3 is CASSLGPGSWADTQYF. The CDR3 DNA sequence: TGTGCCAGCAGCTTAGGCCCCGGGAGTTGGGCAGATACGCAGTATTTT.